The present T cell receptor beta chain was sequenced within a study of T cell repertoires in cytomegalovirus infection (dated by TCRdb to between 2018 and 2020). Concerning the study at large: Donor HLA type was relevant to the analysis, because carriage of CMV infection together with the matching HLA type was indicated by public TCR beta signatures. Results the study describes overall, beyond this receptor: In both this cohort and an independent cohort of several hundred donors, the cumulative frequency of public TCR beta family members distinguished carriers of CMV infection plus the relevant HLA type. The ex vivo response was dominated by HLA-C-restricted CMV-specific TCR beta clonotypes, which also provided the single most frequent clonotype in two of eight donors.

A word on this clonotype: Its antigen specificity is not known. No base-level quality is on record; no much larger clone is a single base apart.

Sequencing relied on an Illumina HiSeq 1500. TCRdb took the public reads, trimmed them with fastp at Q25, ran MiXCR for clone calling and kept in-frame beta chains. Each CDR3 protein gets just one entry, which takes the most common genes and DNA from the rows behind it. The table for this sample lists more than 400,000 distinct CDR3 sequences; roughly 29% of them were counted only once. About 13% of the sample is in the top ten clones. CDR1 SGHTA and CDR2 FQGNSA were looked up in the germline V gene. Inclusive of the bounding cysteine and phenylalanine, the CDR3 is 15 residues long. The read is trimmed to its CDR3 DNA, 45 bases read in frame from base 1. V lost 1 base and J lost 2 bases; the stretch between them is 11 bases long.

The chain uses TRBV7-2 and TRBJ1-1; confidence is insufficient to name the D gene. The receptor's source is a human donor in good health (CMV status not recorded). Some clones in this sample may be carry-over from other donors' samples. The sequencing sample was made of PBMCs. CDR3 loop: CASSLGAGINTEAFF. The nucleotide sequence is TGTGCCAGCAGCTTAGGGGCAGGAATAAACACTGAAGCTTTCTTT.